These 11 T cell receptor beta chains came from one sample sequenced in a study of beta chain features in type 1 diabetes. Study-level points and caveats: Across all four CD4+ subsets, people with type 1 diabetes showed modestly shorter TCRB CDR3s.

These receptors are not linked to any known antigen. TCRB transcripts that were expressed got sequenced, as all of the isolated RNA had been reverse transcribed. The assay was immunoSEQ multiplex PCR, and TCRdb's table has in-frame clones only and misses some. The sample records 300,000 to 400,000 clones, 13% being singletons. The sample consisted of naive CD4+ T cells from blood. The receptors were sampled from a woman younger than 35 with type 1 diabetes.

The sample holds a few counts of this clone. The chain has TRBV9 and TRBJ2-5; D is perhaps TRBD2 (6 bases). With 3 bases removed from V and 1 base from J, the gap between germline ends came to 16 bases. The CDR3 loop spans 16 amino acids. CDR1 and CDR2 from the germline V gene are SGDLS and YYNGEE. The CDR3 is CASSASPGLIQETQYF. CDR3 in DNA: TGTGCCAGCAGCGCCTCCCCGGGACTCATCCAAGAGACCCAGTACTTC.

About this clone: Other DNA sequences in this specimen translate into the identical CDR3. V is TRBV18 and J is TRBJ2-7; D uncertain. The CDR3 has 12 residues. CDR1 KGHSH and CDR2 LQKENI come from the germline V gene. V was pared by 0 bases and J by 3 bases, with 3 bases between. The CDR3 nucleotides are TGTGCCAGCTCACCACCGAGCTACGAGCAGTACTTC. This gives the protein CASSPPSYEQYF.

This clone has only a few counts. Other DNA sequences in this specimen translate into the identical CDR3. DNA for the CDR3: TGTGCCTGGACGGGGGGAGGAGAGACCCAGTACTTC. Encoded protein: CAWTGGGETQYF. The chain joins TRBV30 to TRBJ2-5; 7 bases match TRBD2. Germline CDR1 GTSNPN, CDR2 SVGIG (reference sequence). V trimming: 4 bases; J trimming: 4 bases; junction bases outside the gene matches: 3. CDR3 length: 12 residues.

The V gene is TRBV7-2, the J gene TRBJ2-3; 8 bases are a match to TRBD2. Germline V CDR1 and CDR2: SGHTA, FQGNSA. V lost 5 bases and J lost 11; bases outside the gene matches: 6. This CDR3 is 12 amino acids long. Here the CDR3 reads CASSPGGGGQYF. CDR3 nucleotides: TGTGCCAGCAGCCCGGGGGGGGGTGGGCAGTATTTT.

This chain links TRBV11-2 with TRBJ2-1; tentative D call: TRBD1 (6 bases). The CDR3 is 13 residues long. Germline loops: CDR1 SGHAT, CDR2 FQNNGV. Trimming shortened V by 6 bases and J by 11 bases, and 17 bases separated the two germline ends. The CDR3 here is CASRGGVDGKQFF. For the CDR3, the DNA is TGTGCCAGCAGAGGGGGTGTAGACGGTAAGCAGTTCTTC. Looking up the rest from reference TRBV11-2 and TRBJ2-1 gives the full variable domain: EAGVAQSPRYKIIEKRQSVAFWCNPISGHATLYWYQQILGQGPKLLIQFQNNGVVDDSQLPKDRFSAERLKGVDSTLKIQPAKLEDSAVYLCASRGGVDGKQFFGPGTRLTVL.

There are a few counts of this clone. The rearrangement joins TRBV29-1 to TRBJ1-1; D unresolved. The CDR3 loop spans 16 amino acids. Trimming left V 7 bases short and J 0 bases short, with 21 bases between. Germline V gives CDR1 SQVTM, CDR2 ANQGSEA. CDR3 amino acids: CSARPWAERMNTEAFF. DNA for the CDR3: TGCAGCGCCCGGCCTTGGGCAGAGAGAATGAACACTGAAGCTTTCTTT.

This clone was detected only once. In DNA, the CDR3 is TGTGCCAGCAGCCTGGACAGGGGGAATGGCTACACCTTC. This sequence encodes CASSLDRGNGYTF. The chain links TRBV5-4 to TRBJ1-2; 10 positions match TRBD1. With 4 bases clipped from V and 6 bases from J, the junction kept 3 bases outside the gene matches. The CDR3 loop spans 13 amino acids. CDR1 is SGHNT and CDR2 is YYREEE in the germline V gene (reference sequence).

The chain carries TRBV7-2 and TRBJ2-6, with 8 bases matching TRBD1. The germline V gene encodes CDR1 SGHTA and CDR2 FQGNSA. CDR3 length: 16 residues. The J segment lost 7 bases and the V segment lost 5 bases, leaving 10 bases of the junction unmatched. The CDR3 DNA sequence: TGTGCCAGCAGCATTCTGTCAGGGACAGGAGCCAACGTCCTGACTTTC. Translating it yields CASSILSGTGANVLTF.

The rearrangement links TRBV6-5 to TRBJ2-7; 9 bases match TRBD2. J lost 3 bases, V lost 6 bases, and 9 bases had no gene match. CDR1 is MNHEY, CDR2 SVGAGI, per germline. CDR3 length: 15 residues. As DNA, the CDR3 is TGTGCCAGCAGCATCGTGACTAGCGGCCTCTACGAGCAGTACTTC. Translation gives CASSIVTSGLYEQYF.

There are a few counts of this clone. The chain combines TRBV7-2 with TRBJ2-7, with 8 bases that match TRBD2. Germline assignment: CDR1 SGHTA and CDR2 FQGNSA. This CDR3 spans 15 amino acids. The ends lost 6 bases at V and 3 bases at J; junction bases unmatched: 10. This CDR3 is CASRNIAGRGYEQYF. In nucleotides, the CDR3 is TGTGCCAGCAGGAATATAGCGGGAAGGGGCTACGAGCAGTACTTC. The full variable domain, rest sourced from reference TRBV7-2 and TRBJ2-7, is GAGVSQSPSNKVTEKGKDVELRCDPISGHTALYWYRQSLGQGLEFLIYFQGNSAPDKSGLPSDRFSAERTGGSVSTLTIQRTQQEDSAVYLCASRNIAGRGYEQYFGPGTRLTVT.

This clone was detected only a few times. The V call is TRBV18, the J call TRBJ2-7, with a tentative D call TRBD2 (6 bases). Trimming cost V 0 bases and J 6 bases, with 12 bases left between them. There are 14 residues in the CDR3. The germline V gene encodes CDR1 KGHSH and CDR2 LQKENI. DNA for the CDR3: TGTGCCAGCTCACCACCTCCCGGGACTTTCGAGCAGTACTTC. Its translation is CASSPPPGTFEQYF.